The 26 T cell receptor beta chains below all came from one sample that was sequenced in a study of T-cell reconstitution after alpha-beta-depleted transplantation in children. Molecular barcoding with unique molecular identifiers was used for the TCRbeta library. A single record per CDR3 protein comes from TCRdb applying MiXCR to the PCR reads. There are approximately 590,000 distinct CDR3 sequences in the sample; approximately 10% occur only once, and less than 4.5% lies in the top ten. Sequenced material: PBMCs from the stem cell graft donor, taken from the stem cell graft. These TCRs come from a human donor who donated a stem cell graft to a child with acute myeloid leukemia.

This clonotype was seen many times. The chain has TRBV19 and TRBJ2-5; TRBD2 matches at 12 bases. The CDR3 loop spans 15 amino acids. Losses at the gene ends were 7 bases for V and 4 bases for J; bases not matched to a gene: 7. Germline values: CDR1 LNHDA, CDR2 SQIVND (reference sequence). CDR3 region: CASTKRGLAGETQYF. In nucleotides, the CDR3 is TGTGCCAGTACAAAACGGGGACTAGCGGGAGAGACCCAGTACTTC.

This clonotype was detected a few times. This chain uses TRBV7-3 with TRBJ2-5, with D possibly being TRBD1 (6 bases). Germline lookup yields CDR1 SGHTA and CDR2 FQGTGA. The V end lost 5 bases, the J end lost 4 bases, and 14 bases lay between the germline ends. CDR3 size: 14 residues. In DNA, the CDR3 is TGTGCCAGCAGCCTCACAGGGTATTCAGAGACCCAGTACTTC. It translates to CASSLTGYSETQYF.

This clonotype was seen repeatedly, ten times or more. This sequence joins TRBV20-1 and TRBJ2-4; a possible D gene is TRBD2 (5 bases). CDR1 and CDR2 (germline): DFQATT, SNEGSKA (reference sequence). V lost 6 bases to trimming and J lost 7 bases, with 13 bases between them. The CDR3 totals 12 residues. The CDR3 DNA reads TGCAGTGCCGCCCATCCGGGGAACATTCAGTACTTC. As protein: CSAAHPGNIQYF.

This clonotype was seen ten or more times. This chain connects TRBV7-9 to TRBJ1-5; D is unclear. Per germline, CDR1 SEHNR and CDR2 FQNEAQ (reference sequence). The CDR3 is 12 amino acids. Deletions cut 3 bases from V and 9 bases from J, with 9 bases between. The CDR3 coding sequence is TGTGCCAGCAGCTTCCTTACGGGGCCCCAGCATTTT. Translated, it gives CASSFLTGPQHF.

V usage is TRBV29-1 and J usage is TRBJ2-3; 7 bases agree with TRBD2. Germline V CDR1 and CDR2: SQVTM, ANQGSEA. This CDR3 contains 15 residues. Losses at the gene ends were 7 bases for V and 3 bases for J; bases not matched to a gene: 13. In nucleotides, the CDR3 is TGCAGCGCTGATGGGCTAGCGGAGGCTACAGATACGCAGTATTTT. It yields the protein CSADGLAEATDTQYF.

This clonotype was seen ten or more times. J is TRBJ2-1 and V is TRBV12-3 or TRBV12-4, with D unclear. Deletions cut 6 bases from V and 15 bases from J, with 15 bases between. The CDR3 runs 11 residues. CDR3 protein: CASSIGVSGFF. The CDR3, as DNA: TGTGCCAGCAGCATTGGGGTGAGTGGGTTCTTC.

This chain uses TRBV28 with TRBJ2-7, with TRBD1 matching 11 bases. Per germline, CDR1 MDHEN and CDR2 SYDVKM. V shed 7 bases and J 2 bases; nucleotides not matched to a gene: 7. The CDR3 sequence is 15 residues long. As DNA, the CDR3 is TGTGCCAGCAATCTTCCGGGACAGGGGGCCTACGAGCAGTACTTC. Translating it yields CASNLPGQGAYEQYF.

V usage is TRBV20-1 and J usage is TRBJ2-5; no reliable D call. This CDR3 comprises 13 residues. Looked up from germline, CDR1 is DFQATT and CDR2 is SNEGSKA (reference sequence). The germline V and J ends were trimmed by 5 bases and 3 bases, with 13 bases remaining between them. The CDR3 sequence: CSAESRHKETQYF. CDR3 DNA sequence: TGCAGTGCTGAGAGCCGACACAAAGAGACCCAGTACTTC.

The DNA of the CDR3 is TGTGCCAGCGTCGGGCAGTATGCCTACGAGCAGTACTTC. Translation gives CASVGQYAYEQYF. This sequence joins TRBV6-2 or TRBV6-3 and TRBJ2-7; D gene unclear. Germline V gene data show CDR1 as MNHEY and CDR2 as SVGEGT. V lost 8 bases to trimming and J lost 2 bases, with 13 bases between them. The CDR3 covers 13 residues.

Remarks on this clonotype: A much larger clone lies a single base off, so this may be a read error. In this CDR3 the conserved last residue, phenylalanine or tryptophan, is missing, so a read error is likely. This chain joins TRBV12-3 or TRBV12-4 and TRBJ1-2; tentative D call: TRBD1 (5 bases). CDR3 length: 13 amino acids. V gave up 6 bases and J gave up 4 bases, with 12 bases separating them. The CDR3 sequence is CASSRNQGYGYTC. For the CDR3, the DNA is TGTGCCAGCAGCCGGAATCAGGGCTATGGCTACACCTGC.

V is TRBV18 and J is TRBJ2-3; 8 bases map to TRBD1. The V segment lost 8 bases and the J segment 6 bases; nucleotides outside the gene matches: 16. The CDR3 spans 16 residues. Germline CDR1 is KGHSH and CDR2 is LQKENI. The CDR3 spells CASLTTTGQVGDTQYF. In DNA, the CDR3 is TGTGCCAGCCTAACCACCACGGGACAGGTCGGCGATACGCAGTATTTT.

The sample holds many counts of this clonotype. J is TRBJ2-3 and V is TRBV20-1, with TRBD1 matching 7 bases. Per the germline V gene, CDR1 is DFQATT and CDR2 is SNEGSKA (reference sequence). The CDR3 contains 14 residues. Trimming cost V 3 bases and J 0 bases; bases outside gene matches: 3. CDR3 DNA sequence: TGCAGTGCTAGGGGGACAGAGAGCACAGATACGCAGTATTTT. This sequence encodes CSARGTESTDTQYF.

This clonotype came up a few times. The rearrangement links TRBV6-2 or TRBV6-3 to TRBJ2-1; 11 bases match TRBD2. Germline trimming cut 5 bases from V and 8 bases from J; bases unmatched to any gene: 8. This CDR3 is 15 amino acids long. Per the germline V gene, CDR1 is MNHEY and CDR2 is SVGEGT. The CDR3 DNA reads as TGTGCCAGCAGTCGACTAGCGGGAAAGGGCGATGAGCAGTTCTTC. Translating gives CASSRLAGKGDEQFF.

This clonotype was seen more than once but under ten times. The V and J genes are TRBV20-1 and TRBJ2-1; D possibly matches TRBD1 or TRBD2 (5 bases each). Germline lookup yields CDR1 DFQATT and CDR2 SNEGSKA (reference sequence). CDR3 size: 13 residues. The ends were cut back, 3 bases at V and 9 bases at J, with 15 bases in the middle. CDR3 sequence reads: CSASWGPRGEQFF. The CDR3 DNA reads TGCAGTGCTAGTTGGGGACCCCGCGGTGAGCAGTTCTTC.

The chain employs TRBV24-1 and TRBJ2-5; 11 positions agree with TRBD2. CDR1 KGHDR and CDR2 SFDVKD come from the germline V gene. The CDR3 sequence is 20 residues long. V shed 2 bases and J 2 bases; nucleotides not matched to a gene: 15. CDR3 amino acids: CATSDSDSGRARALQETQYF. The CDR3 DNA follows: TGTGCCACCAGTGATTCGGATAGCGGGAGGGCCCGGGCTCTACAAGAGACCCAGTACTTC.

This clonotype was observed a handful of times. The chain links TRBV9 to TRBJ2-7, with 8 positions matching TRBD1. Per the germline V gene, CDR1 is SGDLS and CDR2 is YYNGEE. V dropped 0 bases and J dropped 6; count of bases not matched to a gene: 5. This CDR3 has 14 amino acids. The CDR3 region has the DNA TGTGCCAGCAGCGTAGATGCAGGGGGCGTCGAGCAGTACTTC. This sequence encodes CASSVDAGGVEQYF.

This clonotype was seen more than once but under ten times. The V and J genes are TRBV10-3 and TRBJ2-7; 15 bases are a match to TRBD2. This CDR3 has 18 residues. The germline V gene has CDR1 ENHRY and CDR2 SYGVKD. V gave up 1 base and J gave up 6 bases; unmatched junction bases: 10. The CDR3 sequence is CAISEWTSGRASIGEQYF. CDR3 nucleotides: TGTGCCATCAGTGAGTGGACTAGCGGGAGGGCCTCTATTGGCGAGCAGTACTTC.

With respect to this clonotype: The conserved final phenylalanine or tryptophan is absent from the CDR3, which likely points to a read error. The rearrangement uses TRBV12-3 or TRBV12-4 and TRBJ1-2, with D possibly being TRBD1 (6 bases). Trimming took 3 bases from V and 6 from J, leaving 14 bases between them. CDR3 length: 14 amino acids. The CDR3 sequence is CASSLRQARDGYTL. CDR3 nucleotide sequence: TGTGCCAGCAGTTTGCGACAGGCGAGGGATGGCTACACCTTG.

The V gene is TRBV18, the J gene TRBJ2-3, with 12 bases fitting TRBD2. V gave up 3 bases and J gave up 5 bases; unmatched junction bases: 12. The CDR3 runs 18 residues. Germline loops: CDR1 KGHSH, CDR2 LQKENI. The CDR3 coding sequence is TGTGCCAGCTCACCTGCCCTAGCGGGAGGGCCTACGGGAGATACGCAGTATTTT. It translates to CASSPALAGGPTGDTQYF.

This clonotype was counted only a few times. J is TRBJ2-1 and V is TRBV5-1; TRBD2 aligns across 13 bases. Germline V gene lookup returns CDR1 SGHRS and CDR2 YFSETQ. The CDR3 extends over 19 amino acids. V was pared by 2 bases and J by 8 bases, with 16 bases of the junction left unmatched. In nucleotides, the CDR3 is TGCGCCAGCAGCTTATACCGACTAGCGGGAGGCCTCACGAGAGATGAGCAGTTCTTC. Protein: CASSLYRLAGGLTRDEQFF.

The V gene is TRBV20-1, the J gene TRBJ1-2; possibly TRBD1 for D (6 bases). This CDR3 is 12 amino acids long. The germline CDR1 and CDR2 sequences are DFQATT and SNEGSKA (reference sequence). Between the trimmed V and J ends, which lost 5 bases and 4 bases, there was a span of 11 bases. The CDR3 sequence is CSAAAGAYGYTF. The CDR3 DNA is TGCAGTGCTGCGGCGGGGGCCTATGGCTACACCTTC.

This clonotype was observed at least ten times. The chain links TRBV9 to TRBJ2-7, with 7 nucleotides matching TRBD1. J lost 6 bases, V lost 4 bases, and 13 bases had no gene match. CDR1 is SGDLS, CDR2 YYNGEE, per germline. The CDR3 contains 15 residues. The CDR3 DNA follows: TGTGCCAGCAGCATGACAGGGCAGGGATTCGCCGAGCAGTACTTC. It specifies CASSMTGQGFAEQYF.

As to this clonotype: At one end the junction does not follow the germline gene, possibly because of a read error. CDR3 nucleotide sequence: TGTGCCAGCAGCCAAAGGATCGGCGGAAACACCGGGGAGCTGTTCTTT. This translates into CASSQRIGGNTGELFF. The chain joins TRBV14 to TRBJ2-2; D may be TRBD2 (5 bases). Looked up from germline, CDR1 is SGHDN and CDR2 is FVKESK. This CDR3 comprises 16 residues.

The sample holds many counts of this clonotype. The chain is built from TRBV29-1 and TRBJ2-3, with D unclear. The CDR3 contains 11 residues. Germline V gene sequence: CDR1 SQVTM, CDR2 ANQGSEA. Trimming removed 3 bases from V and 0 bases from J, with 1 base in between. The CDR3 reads CSVESTDTQYF. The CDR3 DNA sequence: TGCAGCGTTGAGAGCACAGATACGCAGTATTTT.

The DNA for the CDR3 is TGTGCCAGCAGCCTGGTGGGACAGGGGTGGAGAAACATTCAGTACTTC. Residues: CASSLVGQGWRNIQYF. The chain uses TRBV11-2 and TRBJ2-4; 10 bases fit TRBD1. After removal of 5 bases from V and 6 bases from J, the junction contained 10 bases not matched to a gene. The CDR3 is 16 amino acids. The germline CDR1 and CDR2 sequences are SGHAT and FQNNGV.

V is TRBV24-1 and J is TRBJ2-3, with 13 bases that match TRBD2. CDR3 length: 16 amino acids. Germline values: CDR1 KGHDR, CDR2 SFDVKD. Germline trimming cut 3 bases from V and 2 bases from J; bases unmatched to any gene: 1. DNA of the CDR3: TGTGCCACCAGTGATGGACTAGCGGGGGCCACAGATACGCAGTATTTT. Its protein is CATSDGLAGATDTQYF.